Below, 27 T cell receptor beta chains from the same sample are listed, as sequenced in a study of T cells after posttransplantation cyclophosphamide. Assay used: immunoSEQ multiplex PCR; TCRdb lists only in-frame clones, some missing. There are approximately 52,000 clones in the sample; about 86% occur only once, and approximately 3% lies in the top ten. The sequenced sample consisted of PBMCs. The receptor set was obtained from a man aged 25-40 years with a blood cancer, CMV-positive, and with a related stem cell donor.

V is TRBV7-2 and J is TRBJ1-2; 7 nucleotides align to TRBD1. This CDR3 spans 14 amino acids. V lost 7 bases and J lost 2; bases outside the gene matches: 7. From germline, CDR1 is SGHTA and CDR2 FQGNSA. The CDR3 region has the DNA TGTGCCAGCAACACTCTGGACAGGAACTATGGCTACACCTTC. This encodes CASNTLDRNYGYTF. The variable domain in full, with the rest retrieved from reference TRBV7-2 and TRBJ1-2, is GAGVSQSPSNKVTEKGKDVELRCDPISGHTALYWYRQSLGQGLEFLIYFQGNSAPDKSGLPSDRFSAERTGGSVSTLTIQRTQQEDSAVYLCASNTLDRNYGYTFGSGTRLTVV.

This chain's CDR3 is CASSPGLAYEQYF. CDR3 nucleotide sequence: TGTGCCAGCAGCCCCGGACTAGCGTACGAGCAGTACTTC. This chain joins TRBV4-2 and TRBJ2-7, with 9 bases matching TRBD2. Trimming removed 4 bases from V and 4 bases from J; junction bases left unmatched: 2. CDR1 and CDR2 from the germline V gene are LGHNA and YNFKEQ. This CDR3 has 13 residues.

The chain combines TRBV7-3 with TRBJ1-1; D is uncertain. CDR1 is SGHTA, CDR2 FQGTGA, per germline. This CDR3 contains 13 residues. With 0 bases removed from V and 4 bases from J, the gap between germline ends came to 6 bases. The CDR3 sequence: CASSLTPGTEAFF. CDR3 in DNA: TGTGCCAGCAGCTTAACACCGGGCACTGAAGCTTTCTTT.

The chain carries TRBV15 and TRBJ2-2; the D gene is possibly TRBD2 (6 bases). The CDR3 is 16 residues long. Germline V gene lookup returns CDR1 LNHNV and CDR2 YYDKDF (reference sequence). V gave up 4 bases and J gave up 4 bases, with 16 bases separating them. CDR3 sequence (DNA): TGTGCCACCAGCACCTGGGAGGCTTCGCGCACCGGGGAGCTGTTTTTT. Protein product: CATSTWEASRTGELFF.

CDR3 nucleotides: TGTGCCAGCAGTGACGGGGGACAGGGTGTGCAGCCCCAGCATTTT. Amino acids: CASSDGGQGVQPQHF. V gene TRBV2 combines with J gene TRBJ1-5; TRBD1 agrees at 9 bases. The CDR3 spans 15 residues. V trimming: 3 bases; J trimming: 7 bases; junction bases outside the gene matches: 7. Germline values: CDR1 SNHLY, CDR2 FYNNEI.

The chain couples TRBV5-1 to TRBJ2-1; TRBD1 is a possible D gene (5 bases). V was trimmed by 2 bases and J by 8 bases, leaving 14 bases between them. CDR1 and CDR2 (germline): SGHRS, YFSETQ. The CDR3 has 14 amino acids. The CDR3 nucleotides are TGCGCCAGCAGCTTCAGGACAAGCTCCGATGAGCAGTTCTTC. Amino acid sequence: CASSFRTSSDEQFF.

The V and J genes are TRBV11-2 and TRBJ2-6; unclear D gene. Germline lookup yields CDR1 SGHAT and CDR2 FQNNGV. Between the trimmed V and J ends, which lost 5 bases and 1 base, there was a span of 3 bases. There are 13 residues in the CDR3. The CDR3 is CASSTSGANVLTF. In nucleotides, the CDR3 is TGTGCCAGCAGCACATCTGGGGCCAACGTCCTGACTTTC.

The chain joins TRBV21-1 to TRBJ2-7; the table assigns TRBD1, which was not confirmed against the DNA. TRBV21-1 is given as a pseudogene. This CDR3 contains 19 residues. CDR3 residues: CASSKGRDRGRLESYEQYF. CDR3 DNA: TGTGCCAGCAGCAAAGGGAGGGACAGGGGGCGGCTAGAGTCCTACGAGCAGTACTTC.

The gene calls are TRBV15 and TRBJ2-1; D not certain. The CDR3 covers 12 residues. Trimming stripped 3 bases from V and 8 bases from J, with 8 bases between. Per germline, CDR1 LNHNV and CDR2 YYDKDF (reference sequence). The CDR3 protein is CATSSPSYEQFF. Written as DNA, the CDR3 is TGTGCCACCAGCAGCCCCTCCTATGAGCAGTTCTTC.

This clone was observed a single time. The rearrangement joins TRBV30 to TRBJ2-7; no reliable D call. Germline V gene lookup returns CDR1 GTSNPN and CDR2 SVGIG (reference sequence). This CDR3 has 14 residues. V gave up 3 bases and J gave up 4 bases, with 16 bases separating them. CDR3 protein: CAWSAGALLYEQYF. The CDR3 region has the DNA TGTGCCTGGAGCGCCGGTGCCTTGCTTTACGAGCAGTACTTC.

In its sample, this clone was seen once. The chain joins TRBV30 to TRBJ2-1; 11 bases are shared with TRBD2. The CDR3 is 16 amino acids. The germline CDR1 and CDR2 sequences are GTSNPN and SVGIG (reference sequence). With V trimmed by 1 base and J by 7 bases, 9 bases remained unmatched. Here the CDR3 reads CAWSGALAGGRNEQFF. In nucleotides, the CDR3 is TGTGCCTGGAGTGGGGCTCTAGCGGGAGGAAGGAATGAGCAGTTCTTC.

V and J are TRBV25-1 and TRBJ2-7, with TRBD1 matching 7 bases. The ends lost 5 bases at V and 6 bases at J; junction bases unmatched: 10. The CDR3 has 14 residues. Germline CDR1 and CDR2: MGHDK and SYGVNS. CDR3 region: CASSHSRGQSEQYF. CDR3 DNA sequence: TGTGCCAGCAGTCATTCAAGGGGGCAAAGCGAGCAGTACTTC.

This clone was recorded only once. The chain joins TRBV9 to TRBJ2-2; no clear D gene. CDR3 size: 15 residues. V was pared by 0 bases and J by 5 bases, with 11 bases between. The V gene's germline CDR1 is SGDLS and CDR2 YYNGEE. In DNA form, the CDR3 reads TGTGCCAGCAGCGTAGCCCGACTCGGGACCGGGGAGCTGTTTTTT. It translates to CASSVARLGTGELFF. Full variable domain (missing parts from reference TRBV9 and TRBJ2-2): DSGVTQTPKHLITATGQRVTLRCSPRSGDLSVYWYQQSLDQGLQFLIQYYNGEERAKGNILERFSAQQFPDLHSELNLSSLELGDSALYFCASSVARLGTGELFFGEGSRLTVL.

The V gene is TRBV18, the J gene TRBJ2-7, with 7 bases aligning to TRBD1. After removal of 0 bases from V and 5 bases from J, the junction contained 7 bases not matched to a gene. CDR1 and CDR2 from the germline V gene are KGHSH and LQKENI. This CDR3 spans 15 amino acids. The CDR3 DNA reads TGTGCCAGCTCACCACCCCAGGGGGTCTCGAACGAGCAGTACTTC. It specifies CASSPPQGVSNEQYF.

CDR3 in amino acids: CASSLEQTNSPLHF. The CDR3, as DNA: TGTGCCAGCAGCTTAGAACAGACTAATTCACCCCTCCACTTT. The chain carries TRBV5-4 and TRBJ1-6; no clear D gene. Germline V gives CDR1 SGHNT, CDR2 YYREEE (reference sequence). V was cut by 2 bases and J by 6 bases, with 9 bases left in between. This CDR3 spans 14 amino acids.

V is TRBV2 and J is TRBJ2-1; the D gene is possibly TRBD2 (6 bases). V lost 9 bases to trimming and J lost 6 bases, with 18 bases between them. This CDR3 is 14 amino acids long. Germline V CDR1 and CDR2: SNHLY, FYNNEI. CDR3 sequence (DNA): TGTGCCAGTGGGGAGGCAGGGCCCTCCAATGAGCAGTTCTTC. As protein: CASGEAGPSNEQFF.

CDR3 nucleotides: TGTGCCAGCAGCTCCTCTCAGGGAGGGGAGACCCAGTACTTC. It yields the protein CASSSSQGGETQYF. This rearrangement joins TRBV7-2 to TRBJ2-5; TRBD2 matches 7 bases. The CDR3 extends over 14 amino acids. Germline V lookup: CDR1 SGHTA, CDR2 FQGNSA. The J segment lost 5 bases and the V segment lost 4 bases, leaving 7 bases of the junction unmatched.

The chain couples TRBV5-1 to TRBJ2-1, with 10 positions matching TRBD2. V shed 4 bases and J 0 bases; nucleotides not matched to a gene: 10. The length of the CDR3 is 18 residues. The V gene's germline CDR1 is SGHRS and CDR2 YFSETQ. CDR3 nucleotides: TGCGCCAGCAGCCCGACGCTAGCGGGAGTCAGCTCCTACAATGAGCAGTTCTTC. Translation: CASSPTLAGVSSYNEQFF.

This clone showed up just once. The rearrangement joins TRBV11-2 to TRBJ2-1; D is ambiguous. With 0 bases removed from V and 3 bases from J, the gap between germline ends came to 6 bases. The CDR3 runs 14 residues. The germline V gene encodes CDR1 SGHAT and CDR2 FQNNGV. The CDR3 here is CASSLDLLYNEQFF. The CDR3 DNA follows: TGTGCCAGCAGCTTAGATTTACTCTACAATGAGCAGTTCTTC.

The chain combines TRBV9 with TRBJ1-6, with a weak D call TRBD1 (5 bases). CDR3 length: 15 residues. Between the trimmed V and J ends, which lost 3 bases and 7 bases, there was a span of 14 bases. From germline, CDR1 is SGDLS and CDR2 YYNGEE. CDR3: CASSAPRGENSPLHF. The CDR3 coding sequence is TGTGCCAGCAGCGCCCCACGGGGGGAGAATTCACCCCTCCACTTT.

The chain employs TRBV7-2 and TRBJ2-2, with 9 bases matching TRBD2. The CDR3 contains 18 residues. Per the germline V gene, CDR1 is SGHTA and CDR2 is FQGNSA. V lost 1 base to trimming and J lost 5 bases; unmatched junction nucleotides: 11. CDR3 in amino acids: CASSLVPSGKVRTGELFF. CDR3 in DNA: TGTGCCAGCAGCTTAGTGCCTAGCGGGAAAGTTAGAACCGGGGAGCTGTTTTTT.

This chain's CDR3 is CASRLDSNQPQHF. CDR3 coding DNA: TGCGCCAGCAGACTCGACAGTAATCAGCCCCAGCATTTT. The chain combines TRBV5-1 with TRBJ1-5, with D maybe TRBD1 (5 bases). Germline V gene lookup returns CDR1 SGHRS and CDR2 YFSETQ. Trimming took 5 bases from V and 4 from J, leaving 10 bases between them. This CDR3 comprises 13 residues.

CDR3 in DNA: TGTGCCTGGACCCGCGGGGCTTATCAGCCCCAGCATTTT. Its protein is CAWTRGAYQPQHF. The gene calls are TRBV30 and TRBJ1-5, with a tentative D call TRBD1 (5 bases). V was clipped by 4 bases and J by 5 bases, with 12 bases between them. Germline-derived CDR1 and CDR2 are GTSNPN and SVGIG (reference sequence). The length of the CDR3 is 13 residues.

This chain links TRBV27 with TRBJ2-5; the match to TRBD2 covers 7 bases. J gave up 0 bases and V 4 bases, and 11 bases lay outside the gene matches. CDR1 and CDR2 from the germline V gene are MNHEY and SMNVEV (reference sequence). The CDR3 is made up of 17 amino acids. Here the CDR3 reads CASSSPLSGAYQETQYF. CDR3 nucleotides: TGTGCCAGCAGTTCCCCTTTGAGCGGGGCGTACCAAGAGACCCAGTACTTC.

The chain recombines TRBV7-6 with TRBJ2-1; 8 bases match TRBD2. The CDR3 is 14 residues long. The V segment lost 5 bases and the J segment 6 bases; nucleotides outside the gene matches: 6. Germline V gene sequence: CDR1 SGHVS, CDR2 FNYEAQ. The CDR3 loop reads CASSLGLASNEQFF. In nucleotides, the CDR3 is TGTGCCAGCAGCCTAGGACTAGCTTCCAATGAGCAGTTCTTC. Filled out from reference TRBV7-6 and TRBJ2-1, the complete variable domain reads GAGVSQSPRYKVTKRGQDVALRCDPISGHVSLYWYRQALGQGPEFLTYFNYEAQQDKSGLPNDRFSAERPEGSISTLTIQRTEQRDSAMYRCASSLGLASNEQFFGPGTRLTVL.

The V gene is TRBV7-3, the J gene TRBJ1-1; D is undetermined. The ends were cut back, 2 bases at V and 1 base at J, with 5 bases in the middle. This CDR3 is built from 13 residues. CDR1 and CDR2 from the germline V gene are SGHTA and FQGTGA. This chain's CDR3 is CASSLGENTEAFF. DNA of the CDR3: TGTGCCAGCAGCTTAGGAGAGAACACTGAAGCTTTCTTT. Supplemented by reference TRBV7-3 and TRBJ1-1, the full variable domain reads GAGVSQTPSNKVTEKGKYVELRCDPISGHTALYWYRQSLGQGPEFLIYFQGTGAADDSGLPNDRFFAVRPEGSVSTLKIQRTERGDSAVYLCASSLGENTEAFFGQGTRLTVV.

The rearrangement links TRBV28 to TRBJ1-4; 7 bases agree with TRBD1. The length of the CDR3 is 15 residues. CDR1 is MDHEN and CDR2 is SYDVKM in the germline V gene. Trimming took 1 base from V and 6 from J; bases not matched to a gene: 5. In DNA form, the CDR3 reads TGTGCCAGCAGTTTATTGACAGGGACCGATGAAAAACTGTTTTTT. It encodes CASSLLTGTDEKLFF. Together with reference TRBV28 and TRBJ1-4, the CDR3 gives the full variable domain: DVKVTQSSRYLVKRTGEKVFLECVQDMDHENMFWYRQDPGLGLRLIYFSYDVKMKEKGDIPEGYSVSREKKERFSLILESASTNQTSMYLCASSLLTGTDEKLFFGSGTQLSVL.